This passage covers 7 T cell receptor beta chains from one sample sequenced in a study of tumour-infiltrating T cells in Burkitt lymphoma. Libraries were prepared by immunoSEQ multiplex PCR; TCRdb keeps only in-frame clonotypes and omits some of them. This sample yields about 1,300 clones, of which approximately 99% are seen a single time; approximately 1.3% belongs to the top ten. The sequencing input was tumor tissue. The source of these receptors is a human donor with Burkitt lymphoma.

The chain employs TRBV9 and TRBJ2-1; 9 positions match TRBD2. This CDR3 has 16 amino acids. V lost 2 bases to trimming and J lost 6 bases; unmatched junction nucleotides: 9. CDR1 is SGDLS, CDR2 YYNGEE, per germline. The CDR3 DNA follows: TGTGCCAGCAGCGTCCTTAGCGGGGGCCGGGGCAATGAGCAGTTCTTC. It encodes CASSVLSGGRGNEQFF.

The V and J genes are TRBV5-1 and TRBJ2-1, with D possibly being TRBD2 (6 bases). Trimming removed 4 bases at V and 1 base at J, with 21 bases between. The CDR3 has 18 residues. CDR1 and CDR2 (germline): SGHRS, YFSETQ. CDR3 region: CASSQDPFSGFSYNEQFF. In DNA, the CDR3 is TGCGCCAGCAGCCAAGACCCATTTAGCGGATTTTCCTACAATGAGCAGTTCTTC.

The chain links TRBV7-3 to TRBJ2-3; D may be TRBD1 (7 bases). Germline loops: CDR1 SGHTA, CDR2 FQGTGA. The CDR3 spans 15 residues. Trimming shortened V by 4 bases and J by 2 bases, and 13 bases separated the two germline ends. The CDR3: CASSYGGQPTDTQYF. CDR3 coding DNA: TGTGCCAGCAGCTACGGGGGACAGCCCACAGATACGCAGTATTTT.

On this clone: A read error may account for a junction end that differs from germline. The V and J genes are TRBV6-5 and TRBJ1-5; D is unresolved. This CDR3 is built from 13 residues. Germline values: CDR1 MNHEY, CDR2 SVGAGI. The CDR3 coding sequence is TGTGCCAGCAGTTACGAGCTCAATCAGTCCCAGCATTTT. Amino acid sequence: CASSYELNQSQHF.

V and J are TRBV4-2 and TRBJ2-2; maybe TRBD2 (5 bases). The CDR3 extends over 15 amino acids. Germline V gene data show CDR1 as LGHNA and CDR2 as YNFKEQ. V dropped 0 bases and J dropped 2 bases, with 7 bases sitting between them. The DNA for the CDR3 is TGTGCCAGCAGCCAAGATCGGACTAACACCGGGGAGCTGTTTTTT. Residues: CASSQDRTNTGELFF.

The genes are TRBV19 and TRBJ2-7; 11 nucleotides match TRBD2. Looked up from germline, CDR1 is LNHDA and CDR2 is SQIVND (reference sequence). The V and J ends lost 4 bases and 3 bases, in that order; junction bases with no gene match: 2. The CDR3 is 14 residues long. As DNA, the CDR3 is TGTGCCAGTAGTACTAGCGGGAGGATCTACGAGCAGTACTTC. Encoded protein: CASSTSGRIYEQYF.

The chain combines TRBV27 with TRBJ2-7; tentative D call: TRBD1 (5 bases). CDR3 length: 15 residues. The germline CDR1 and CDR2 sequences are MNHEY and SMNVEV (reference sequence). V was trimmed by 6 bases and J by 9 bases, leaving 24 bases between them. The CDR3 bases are TGTGCCAGCAGCCAGGGAACAAGCCCTGACGGAAGGCAGTACTTC. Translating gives CASSQGTSPDGRQYF.